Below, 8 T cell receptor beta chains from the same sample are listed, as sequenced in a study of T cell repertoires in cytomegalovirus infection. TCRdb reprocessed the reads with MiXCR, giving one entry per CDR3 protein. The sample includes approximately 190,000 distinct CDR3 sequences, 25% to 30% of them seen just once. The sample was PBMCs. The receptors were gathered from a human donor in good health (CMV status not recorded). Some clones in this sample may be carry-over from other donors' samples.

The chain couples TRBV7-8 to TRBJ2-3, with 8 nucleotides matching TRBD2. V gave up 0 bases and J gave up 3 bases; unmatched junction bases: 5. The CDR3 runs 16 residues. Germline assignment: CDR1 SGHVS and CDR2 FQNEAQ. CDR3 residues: CASSLARGGHTDTQYF. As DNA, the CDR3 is TGTGCCAGCAGCTTAGCACGGGGGGGGCATACAGATACGCAGTATTTT.

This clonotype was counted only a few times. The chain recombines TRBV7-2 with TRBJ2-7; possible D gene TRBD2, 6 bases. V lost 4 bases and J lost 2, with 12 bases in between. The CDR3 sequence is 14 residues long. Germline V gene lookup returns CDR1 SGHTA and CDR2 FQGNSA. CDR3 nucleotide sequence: TGTGCCAGCAGCTCGCCCGGGGGAACCTACGAGCAGTACTTC. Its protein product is CASSSPGGTYEQYF. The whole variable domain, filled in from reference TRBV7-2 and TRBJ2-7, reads GAGVSQSPSNKVTEKGKDVELRCDPISGHTALYWYRQSLGQGLEFLIYFQGNSAPDKSGLPSDRFSAERTGGSVSTLTIQRTQQEDSAVYLCASSSPGGTYEQYFGPGTRLTVT.

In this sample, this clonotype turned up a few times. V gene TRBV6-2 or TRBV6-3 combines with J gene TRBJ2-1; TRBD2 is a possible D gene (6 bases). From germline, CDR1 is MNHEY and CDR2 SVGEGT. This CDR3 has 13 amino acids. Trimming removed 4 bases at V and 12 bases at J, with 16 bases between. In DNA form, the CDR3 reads TGTGCCAGCAGTTGGGATGGGACTTTTGCGCAGTTCTTC. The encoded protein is CASSWDGTFAQFF.

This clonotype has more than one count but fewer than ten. The CDR3 sequence: CASSYSPSGVHTDTQYF. The CDR3 DNA is TGTGCCAGCAGTTACTCGCCTAGCGGGGTCCACACAGATACGCAGTATTTT. The V gene is TRBV6-5, the J gene TRBJ2-3, with TRBD2 matching 9 bases. This CDR3 contains 17 residues. With V trimmed by 0 bases and J by 2 bases, 6 bases remained unmatched. The germline CDR1 and CDR2 sequences are MNHEY and SVGAGI.

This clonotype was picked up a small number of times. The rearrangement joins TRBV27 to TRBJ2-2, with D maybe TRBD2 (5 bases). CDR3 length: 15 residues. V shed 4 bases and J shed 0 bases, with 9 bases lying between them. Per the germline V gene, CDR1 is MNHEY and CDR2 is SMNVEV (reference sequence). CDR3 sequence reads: CASSSNGANTGELFF. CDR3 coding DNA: TGTGCCAGCAGTTCGAACGGGGCGAACACCGGGGAGCTGTTTTTT.

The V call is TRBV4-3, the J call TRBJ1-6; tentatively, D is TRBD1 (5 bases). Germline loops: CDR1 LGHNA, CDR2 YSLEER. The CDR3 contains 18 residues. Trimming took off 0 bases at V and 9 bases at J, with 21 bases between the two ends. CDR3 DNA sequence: TGCGCCAGCAGCCAAGATCCCGGCAGGGTGGATTCTAGTTCACCCCTCCACTTT. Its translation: CASSQDPGRVDSSSPLHF.

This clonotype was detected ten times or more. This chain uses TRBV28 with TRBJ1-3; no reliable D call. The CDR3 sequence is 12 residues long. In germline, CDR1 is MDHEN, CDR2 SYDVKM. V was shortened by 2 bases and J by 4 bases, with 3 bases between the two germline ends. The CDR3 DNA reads TGTGCCAGCAGTTTACTGGGAAACACCATATATTTT. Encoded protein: CASSLLGNTIYF.

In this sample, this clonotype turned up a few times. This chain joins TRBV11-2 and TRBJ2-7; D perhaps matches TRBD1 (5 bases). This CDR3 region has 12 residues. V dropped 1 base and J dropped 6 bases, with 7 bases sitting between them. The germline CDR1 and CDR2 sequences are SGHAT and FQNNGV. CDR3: CASSLAGFEQYF. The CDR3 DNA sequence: TGTGCCAGCAGCTTAGCAGGGTTCGAGCAGTACTTC.